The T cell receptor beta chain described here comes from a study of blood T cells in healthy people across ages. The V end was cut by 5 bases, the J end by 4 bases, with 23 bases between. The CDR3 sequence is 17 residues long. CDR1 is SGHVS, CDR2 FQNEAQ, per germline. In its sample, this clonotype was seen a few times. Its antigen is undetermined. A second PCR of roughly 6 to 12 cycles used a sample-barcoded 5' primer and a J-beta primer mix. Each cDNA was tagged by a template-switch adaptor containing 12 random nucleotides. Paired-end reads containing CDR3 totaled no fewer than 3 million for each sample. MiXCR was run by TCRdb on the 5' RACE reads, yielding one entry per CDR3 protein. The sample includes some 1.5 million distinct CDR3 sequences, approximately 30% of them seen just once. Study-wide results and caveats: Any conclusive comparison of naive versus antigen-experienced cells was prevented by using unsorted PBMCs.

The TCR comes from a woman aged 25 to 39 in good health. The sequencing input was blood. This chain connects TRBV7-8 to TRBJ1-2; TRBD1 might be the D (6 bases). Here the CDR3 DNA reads TGTGCCAGCAGCCTCGAAGGGGGTCGTTCCAAGACCTATGGCTACACCTTC. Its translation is CASSLEGGRSKTYGYTF.